A selection of T cell receptor beta chains follows, all from one sample in a study of blood T cell repertoires in COVID-19. Method: immunoSEQ multiplex PCR; TCRdb's copy keeps in-frame clones and lacks some. The sample has about 170,000 clones, about four fifths seen once; the top ten hold 3.6%. The source material was PBMCs or T cells enriched from blood (not recorded which). These receptor sequences come from a woman in her fifties or sixties in a cohort exposed to, infected with or recovered from COVID-19 (not recorded which). Both conserved end residues are part of each CDR3. D genes are given only for firm matches. Rows give clone size only sometimes, using once, few, many, or a class for an expanded clone.

j_call,d_call,v_call,clone_size,cdr3_nt,cdr3_aa
TRBJ1-1,-,TRBV7-9,few,TGTGCCAGCAGCTTAGGGCAGTTGAACACTGAAGCTTTCTTT,CASSLGQLNTEAFF
TRBJ2-1,-,TRBV5-4,-,TGTGCCAGCAGCTCCAATAGAGCGGCGTACAATGAGCAGTTCTTC,CASSSNRAAYNEQFF
TRBJ1-6,-,TRBV5-4,-,TGTGCCAGCAGCTTGGAGGGACAAACCAGGAGTTCACCCCTCCACTTT,CASSLEGQTRSSPLHF
TRBJ2-2,-,TRBV3-1/TRBV3-2,-,TGTGCCAGCAGCCGAGAAGTGGGTCCAGCGGCAAACACCGGGGAGCTGTTTTTT,CASSREVGPAANTGELFF
TRBJ2-7,TRBD1,TRBV19,-,TGTGCCAGTAGTAAACAGGGGGCCTCCGAGCAGTACTTC,CASSKQGASEQYF
TRBJ2-5,-,TRBV21-1,-,TGTGCCAGCAGCGCTCCACTCAGAGGCCGTAAAGCATGCGAGACCCAGTACTTC,CASSAPLRGRKACETQYF
TRBJ2-1,-,TRBV29-1,-,TGCAGCGGTGGACAGTACAATGAGCAGTTCTTC,CSGGQYNEQFF
TRBJ2-7,TRBD1,TRBV19,-,TGTGCCAGTGGGTTGACAGGGGGCATCTACGAGCAGTACTTC,CASGLTGGIYEQYF
TRBJ1-1,TRBD1,TRBV7-3,-,TGTGCCAGCAGCCTACGACCGGGACAGGGGACTGAAGCTTTCTTT,CASSLRPGQGTEAFF
TRBJ1-1,-,TRBV27,once,TGTGCCAGCAGTTCTCGAGGAGGGAACACTGAAGCTTTCTTT,CASSSRGGNTEAFF
TRBJ1-4,TRBD1,TRBV6-2/TRBV6-3,-,TGTGCCAGCAGTTTCCGGGACAGGGGACCTTCAACTAATGAAAAACTGTTTTTT,CASSFRDRGPSTNEKLFF
TRBJ1-3,-,TRBV5-1,-,TGCGCCAGCAGCGGCGGGACGCCTGGAAACACCATATATTTT,CASSGGTPGNTIYF
TRBJ2-2,-,TRBV4-3,-,TGCGCCAGCAGCCAAGCGGAGCGGAACCTGAACACCGGGGAGCTGTTTTTT,CASSQAERNLNTGELFF